This T cell receptor (beta chain) was recorded in a study of CD8 T cells in ankylosing spondylitis (dated by TCRdb to about 2017). With respect to the entire study: The study profiled T cell receptor beta repertoires in healthy donors and ankylosing spondylitis patients to find disease-linked TCR variants. The full study cohort comprised about 23 ankylosing spondylitis patients and around 100 healthy donors. Samples of peripheral blood were taken, and for ankylosing spondylitis patients, synovial fluid was collected as well. What the research found in general, with its limitations: Blood from ankylosing spondylitis patients appeared to be characterized by a TCR beta motif composed of 7 to 9 highly homologous amino acid variants. The disease-linked clones showed a CD8+ phenotype and occurred at relatively low frequencies in peripheral blood. Some motif variants were previously reported in synovial fluid and blood of reactive arthritis patients, suggesting common disease-initiation mechanisms. The disease-linked clones were reported as significantly enriched in matched synovial fluid samples from ankylosing spondylitis patients.

Instrument used: Illumina HiSeq 2500. TCR beta libraries were prepared by quantitative 5'-RACE with molecular barcodes. The source study handled its data this way. To identify disease-linked TCR variants, a new computational method was used, one built on a probabilistic model of VDJ rearrangement. TCRdb reanalyzed the raw reads on its own, using fastp at Q25 for trimming and MiXCR for clone calling, and kept in-frame beta chains. Each record represents a unique CDR3 protein, reported with the most common genes and DNA among its rows. TCRdb's processing, not the study's, gives the V and J calls here. In all, the sample holds fewer than 550,000 distinct CDR3 sequences, and about 5% of those were seen once. 3% to 4.5% of the sample goes to the ten largest clones. At least ten counts were recorded for this clonotype. This clone's antigen is unknown. Base quality data are lacking; no much larger clone is found one base away.

V was cut back by 3 bases and J by 0 bases, leaving a gap of 12 bases between them. Its CDR3 holds 15 amino acids, cysteine through phenylalanine. Only CDR3 DNA is held: 45 bases, read in frame from base 1. CDR1 SQVTM and CDR2 ANQGSEA were looked up in the germline V gene. The rearranged segments are TRBV29-1 and TRBJ2-1; a confident D gene designation cannot be given. Source material: blood, either unsorted or a sorted T cell fraction (not recorded which). The source is a male donor with ankylosing spondylitis. The sequence in DNA is TGCAGCGTTGAGGAGCCTAGTTTCTCCTACAATGAGCAGTTCTTC. This is translated as CSVEEPSFSYNEQFF.